This TCR beta chain was captured by sequencing in a study of neoadjuvant anti-PD-1 for oral cavity cancer. Looking at the study overall: Around day 43, patients without progression received a fourth nivolumab dose before surgery. General study findings and limits: PBMC Gini-index clonality exceeded responders' in non-responders post-nivolumab.

Germline V gives CDR1 SGHRS, CDR2 YFSETQ. This CDR3 region has 14 residues. The V end lost 0 bases, the J end lost 8 bases, and 14 bases lay between the germline ends. On this clone: Its matching antigen is unknown.

Sequencing was performed with immunoSEQ multiplex PCR; in TCRdb, only in-frame clones are kept and a portion is missing. The table shows 14,000 to 15,000 clones, with roughly 72% occurring only once. The sequenced sample was PBMCs, obtained before nivolumab (anti-PD-1) treatment. This TCR derives from a person aged 40 to 85 with oral cavity squamous cell carcinoma. J is TRBJ1-2 and V is TRBV5-1; D is unclear. The CDR3 sequence: CASSLVLSDSGYTF. In nucleotides, the CDR3 is TGCGCCAGCAGCTTGGTGTTGTCAGATTCGGGCTACACCTTC.